This TCR beta chain was identified in a study of cytomegalovirus exposure and HLA in healthy donors. For the study at large: Of all 400 or so donors who were genotyped, 75% to 90% belonged to the Caucasian-associated ancestry cluster.

Trimming removed 0 bases at V and 3 bases at J, with 12 bases between. Per germline, CDR1 MNHEY and CDR2 SVGAGI. The CDR3 totals 16 residues. It was with 60 Vbeta and 13 Jbeta primers that the PCR ran. Clones were read by immunoSEQ multiplex PCR, and TCRdb kept only the in-frame ones, dropping some. Among under 200,000 clones listed, 60% to 85% were seen once. This clone was observed a few times. Its antigen is unknown. Regarding the study as a whole: In a later analysis, at a false discovery rate of 0.05, fewer than 20,000 TCR beta sequences were associated with HLA alleles. A later analysis linked a missense variant in DCLRE1C to the trimming of TCR beta V and J genes.

The TCR comes from a woman between 40 and 55 years old in good health and CMV-seronegative. This sequence joins TRBV6-5 and TRBJ1-3; no firm D call. The material sequenced was PBMCs. Written as DNA, the CDR3 is TGTGCCAGCAGTTACTCGCCGGGGTTCAGTGGAAACACCATATATTTT. It yields the protein CASSYSPGFSGNTIYF.